The 7 T cell receptor beta chains reported below all come from one sample, sequenced in a study of control samples from healthy donors and cancer patients. Profiling relied on immunoSEQ multiplex PCR, and the TCRdb table lists in-frame clones only, not all of them. The table records some 150,000 clones, about 94% of them present only once. The sample consisted of blood. All receptors derive from a man in his forties in good health.

The V gene is TRBV6-5, the J gene TRBJ2-7; perhaps TRBD1 as D (7 bases). Germline V gives CDR1 MNHEY, CDR2 SVGAGI. Trimming removed 7 bases from V and 3 bases from J, with 16 bases in between. The CDR3 runs 14 residues. As DNA, the CDR3 is TGTGCCAGCATGAGGCAGGGGGGCGTCTACGAGCAGTACTTC. It codes for CASMRQGGVYEQYF.

V is TRBV9 and J is TRBJ2-7, with D tentatively TRBD2 (6 bases). The V gene's germline CDR1 is SGDLS and CDR2 YYNGEE. Trimming stripped 5 bases from V and 6 bases from J, with 12 bases between. The CDR3 extends over 12 amino acids. CDR3 loop: CASSAGSTEQYF. The CDR3 nucleotides read TGTGCCAGCAGTGCGGGGTCGACCGAGCAGTACTTC.

The genes are TRBV4-3 and TRBJ1-5, with D tentatively TRBD1 (6 bases). This CDR3 has 14 amino acids. V lost 0 bases, J lost 5 bases, and 8 bases lay in between. Germline V gene lookup returns CDR1 LGHNA and CDR2 YSLEER. The CDR3 loop reads CASSQEQGYQPQHF. In DNA form, the CDR3 reads TGCGCCAGCAGCCAAGAGCAGGGGTATCAGCCCCAGCATTTT.

This chain uses TRBV13 with TRBJ1-3; D might be TRBD1 (6 bases). CDR3 length: 15 amino acids. Per germline, CDR1 PRHDT and CDR2 FYEKMQ (reference sequence). The V end was cut by 4 bases, the J end by 1 base, with 11 bases between. CDR3 in DNA: TGTGCCAGCAGCTCCGACAGGCGTTCTGGAAACACCATATATTTT. Translation: CASSSDRRSGNTIYF.

V usage is TRBV5-1 and J usage is TRBJ1-1, with a tentative D call TRBD1 (6 bases). The CDR3 sequence is 12 residues long. CDR1 is SGHRS, CDR2 YFSETQ, per germline. The V end was cut by 6 bases, the J end by 1 base, with 7 bases between. The chain's CDR3 is CASKQGNTEAFF. The CDR3 bases are TGCGCCAGCAAACAGGGGAACACTGAAGCTTTCTTT.

The chain links TRBV5-5 to TRBJ2-1, with D perhaps being TRBD1 or TRBD2 (5 bases each). The length of the CDR3 is 16 residues. CDR1 is SGHKS, CDR2 YYEKEE, per germline (reference sequence). V lost 1 base to trimming and J lost 3 bases, with 14 bases between them. The CDR3 nucleotides are TGTGCCAGCAGCTTGCGGGACCTTTACATCTACAATGAGCAGTTCTTC. Protein product: CASSLRDLYIYNEQFF.

CDR3 amino acids: CASSSRGTGYYEQYF. Here the CDR3 DNA reads TGTGCCAGCAGTTCGAGGGGGACAGGTTACTACGAGCAGTACTTC. This chain connects TRBV2 to TRBJ2-7; TRBD1 matches at 8 bases. The CDR3 is 15 amino acids. The germline V gene encodes CDR1 SNHLY and CDR2 FYNNEI. The V and J ends lost 5 bases and 3 bases, in that order; junction bases with no gene match: 9. The full variable domain, its missing parts supplied by reference TRBV2 and TRBJ2-7, is EPEVTQTPSHQVTQMGQEVILRCVPISNHLYFYWYRQILGQKVEFLVSFYNNEISEKSEIFDDQFSVERPDGSNFTLKIRSTKLEDSAMYFCASSSRGTGYYEQYFGPGTRLTVT.